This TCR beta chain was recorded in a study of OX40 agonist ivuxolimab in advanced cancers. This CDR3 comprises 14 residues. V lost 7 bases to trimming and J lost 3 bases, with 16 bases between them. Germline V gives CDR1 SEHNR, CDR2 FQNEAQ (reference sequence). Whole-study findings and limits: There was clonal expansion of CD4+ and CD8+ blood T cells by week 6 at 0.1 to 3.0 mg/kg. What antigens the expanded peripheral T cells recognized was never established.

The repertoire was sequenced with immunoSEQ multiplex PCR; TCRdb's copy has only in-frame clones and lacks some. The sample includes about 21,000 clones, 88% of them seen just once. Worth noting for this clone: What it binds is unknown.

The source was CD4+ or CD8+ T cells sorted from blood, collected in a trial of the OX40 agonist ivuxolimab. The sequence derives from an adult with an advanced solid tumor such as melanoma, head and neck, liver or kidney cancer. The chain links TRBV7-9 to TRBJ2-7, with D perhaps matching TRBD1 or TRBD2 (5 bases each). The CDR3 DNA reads TGTGCCAGCACCCGGGACGAGAGGCTCTACGAGCAGTACTTC. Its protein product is CASTRDERLYEQYF.